This is a list of T cell receptor beta chains from one sample in a study of shared clonotypes between healthy human individuals. Libraries were prepared by immunoSEQ multiplex PCR; TCRdb keeps only in-frame clonotypes and omits some of them. The table records approximately 1,500,000 clones, 96% of them present only once. Sequences were obtained from naive CD4+ T cells sorted from blood. These receptor sequences come from a man aged 30 to 39 in good health. Both conserved end residues are part of each CDR3. Each record gives: V gene, CDR3 protein.

TRBV28 | CASSSLVRLEKLFF
TRBV10-3 | CAIRLDRGNTIYF
TRBV7-3 | CASSLLGVGEKLFF
TRBV7-9 | CASSPGGGFNQPQHF
TRBV27 | CASSRKQGVSYGYTF
TRBV11-2 | CASSVRSRYGYTF
TRBV5-4 | CASSLSPRETQYF
TRBV27 | CATISTDTQYF
TRBV28 | CASQPLNRRADSYNEQFF
TRBV6-5 | CASSYLGTAETQYF
TRBV28 | CASSSPGQGGYEQYF
TRBV2 | CASSVGGAGTGELFF
TRBV27 | CASSLATGGGTGELFF
TRBV11-2 | CASSRGGGWEQFF
TRBV30 | CAWSEVGTGGGYTF
TRBV28 | CASSLIVRVSNQPQHF
TRBV5-4 | CASSLAEMGLAGNTGELFF
TRBV14 | CASSQVGGLHGYTF
TRBV5-1 | CASSPYGLAGDEQFF
TRBV12-5 | CASGLRADTQYF
TRBV11-2 | CASSSSGEYGEQFF
TRBV21-1 | CASSRTHSGSPTDTQYF
TRBV7-2 | CASSFGSEPSYEQYF
TRBV10-3 | CAISEVRGTDTQYF
TRBV28 | CASSGRVANTGELFF
TRBV6-5 | CASSATGSQDGYTF
TRBV11-2 | CASSSGGQASYEQYF
TRBV15 | CATSRDRVTGGILTGELFF
TRBV5-1 | CASSPQRPNEKLFF
TRBV29-1 | CSVVPPLAGVLDTQYF
TRBV6-1 | CASSEYRGGTDTQYF
TRBV27 | CASSPLPSGSSYEQYF
TRBV28 | CASSLASGSSRDTQYF
TRBV5-8 | CATFRDRGNQPQHF
TRBV2 | CASSVSGEQYF
TRBV21-1 | CASSKWSVAEDNEQFF
TRBV7-2 | CASSSSRGRNYEQYF
TRBV5-1 | CASRGGLETQYF
TRBV6-1 | CASSGPRDRNTGELFF
TRBV5-1 | CASSLLAGYNEQFF
TRBV28 | CASTVGQGLSYEQYF